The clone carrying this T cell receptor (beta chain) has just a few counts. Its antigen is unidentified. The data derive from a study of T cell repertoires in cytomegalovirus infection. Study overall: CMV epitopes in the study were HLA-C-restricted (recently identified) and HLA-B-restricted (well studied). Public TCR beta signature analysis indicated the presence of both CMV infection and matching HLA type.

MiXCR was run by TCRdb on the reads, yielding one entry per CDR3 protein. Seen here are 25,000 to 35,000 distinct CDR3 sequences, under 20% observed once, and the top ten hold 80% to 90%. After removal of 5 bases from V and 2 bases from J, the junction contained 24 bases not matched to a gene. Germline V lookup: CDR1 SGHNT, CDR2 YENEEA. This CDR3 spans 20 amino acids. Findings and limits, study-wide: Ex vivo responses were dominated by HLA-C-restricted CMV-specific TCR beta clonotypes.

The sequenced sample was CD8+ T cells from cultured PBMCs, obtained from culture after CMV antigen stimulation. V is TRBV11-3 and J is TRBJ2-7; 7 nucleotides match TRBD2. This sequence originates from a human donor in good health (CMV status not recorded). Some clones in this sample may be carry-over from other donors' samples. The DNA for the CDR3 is TGTGCCAGCAGCCCATTCCGGTTAACCCGACTAGCAGAAGAACCCTACGAGCAGTACTTC. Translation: CASSPFRLTRLAEEPYEQYF.